The 10 T cell receptor beta chains presented below share a single source sample, sequenced in a study of cytomegalovirus exposure and HLA in healthy donors. Primers for the PCR totalled 60 Vbeta and 13 Jbeta. Profiling relied on immunoSEQ multiplex PCR, and the TCRdb table lists in-frame clones only, not all of them. The sample lists around 92,000 clones, about 70% occurring once. Sequencing was done on a sample of PBMCs. These receptors originate from a woman in her 70s in good health and CMV-seropositive.

This sequence joins TRBV5-5 and TRBJ2-5, with 11 bases matching TRBD2. The CDR3 has 17 amino acids. The V segment lost 2 bases and the J segment 4 bases; nucleotides outside the gene matches: 10. Germline V gene data show CDR1 as SGHKS and CDR2 as YYEKEE (reference sequence). The CDR3 DNA follows: TGTGCCAGCAGCTTACGGCTAGCGGGAGGATATGCAGAGACCCAGTACTTC. This sequence encodes CASSLRLAGGYAETQYF.

The chain is built from TRBV2 and TRBJ2-7, with 7 bases identical to TRBD2. The ends lost 10 bases at V and 3 bases at J; junction bases unmatched: 9. CDR1 SNHLY and CDR2 FYNNEI come from the germline V gene. CDR3 length equals 13 residues. The CDR3 here is CATETSLHYEQYF. The CDR3 bases are TGTGCCACTGAGACTAGCCTACACTACGAGCAGTACTTC. The full variable domain, completed using reference TRBV2 and TRBJ2-7, is EPEVTQTPSHQVTQMGQEVILRCVPISNHLYFYWYRQILGQKVEFLVSFYNNEISEKSEIFDDQFSVERPDGSNFTLKIRSTKLEDSAMYFCATETSLHYEQYFGPGTRLTVT.

This chain connects TRBV6-5 to TRBJ2-3; 8 bases line up with TRBD1. The J segment lost 5 bases and the V segment lost 6 bases, leaving 10 bases of the junction unmatched. CDR1 and CDR2 (germline): MNHEY, SVGAGI. The CDR3 spans 15 residues. The CDR3 sequence: CASRSDRGWGDTQYF. For the CDR3, the DNA is TGTGCCAGCAGATCCGACAGGGGCTGGGGAGATACGCAGTATTTT.

The chain uses TRBV19 and TRBJ2-1; TRBD1 aligns across 10 bases. The V segment lost 5 bases and the J segment 7 bases; nucleotides outside the gene matches: 5. CDR1 and CDR2 from the germline V gene are LNHDA and SQIVND (reference sequence). The CDR3 extends over 14 amino acids. The CDR3 loop reads CASSPRQGANEQFF. CDR3 DNA: TGTGCCAGTAGTCCGCGACAGGGGGCGAATGAGCAGTTCTTC.

This clone was seen more than once but under ten times. This CDR3 reads CASSLRGTGAEKLFF. For the CDR3, the DNA is TGCGCCAGCAGCTTGCGTGGGACAGGGGCTGAAAAACTGTTTTTT. The chain employs TRBV5-1 and TRBJ1-4; 10 nucleotides match TRBD1. Germline V lookup: CDR1 SGHRS, CDR2 YFSETQ. The length of the CDR3 is 15 residues. With 1 base clipped from V and 7 bases from J, the junction kept 4 bases outside the gene matches.

J is TRBJ1-1 and V is TRBV28, with TRBD1 identical over 11 bases. J lost 4 bases, V lost 5 bases, and 12 bases had no gene match. Per germline, CDR1 MDHEN and CDR2 SYDVKM. The CDR3 consists of 17 residues. This CDR3 is CASSPSGTGGIGTEAFF. The CDR3 region has the DNA TGTGCCAGCAGTCCCTCCGGGACAGGGGGGATCGGCACTGAAGCTTTCTTT.

To note about this clone: The junction does not match germline at one end; this may be a read error. The V and J genes are TRBV6-5 and TRBJ1-2, with D perhaps matching TRBD1 (5 bases). The CDR3 extends over 15 amino acids. Germline V gene data show CDR1 as MNHEY and CDR2 as SVGAGI. CDR3 in DNA: TGTGCCAACAGTAACGGGGGGGATGATAACTATGGCTACACCTTC. This sequence encodes CANSNGGDDNYGYTF.

This clone was counted between two and nine times. The chain is built from TRBV5-1 and TRBJ1-1; tentative D call: TRBD1 (5 bases). The length of the CDR3 is 14 residues. The germline V gene encodes CDR1 SGHRS and CDR2 YFSETQ. The V and J ends lost 2 bases and 4 bases respectively, with 12 bases between them. CDR3 residues: CASSLQVESTEAFF. The CDR3 bases are TGCGCCAGCAGCTTACAGGTCGAGAGCACTGAAGCTTTCTTT.

About this clone: One junction end disagrees with the germline gene, perhaps due to a read error. V usage is TRBV5-1 and J usage is TRBJ2-1, with D possibly being TRBD2 (6 bases). Germline V gene data show CDR1 as SGHRS and CDR2 as YFSETQ. CDR3 length: 16 amino acids. The CDR3 here is CASSLGTSLVYDEQFF. The DNA for the CDR3 is TGCGCCAGCAGCTTGGGAACTAGCCTGGTCTACGATGAGCAGTTCTTC.

The J gene is TRBJ1-1, the V gene TRBV5-1; maybe TRBD1 (5 bases). Trimming shortened V by 3 bases and J by 1 base, and 7 bases separated the two germline ends. The CDR3 covers 13 residues. Germline V gives CDR1 SGHRS, CDR2 YFSETQ. The CDR3 spells CASSSQENTEAFF. The CDR3 nucleotides read TGCGCCAGCAGCTCACAGGAGAACACTGAAGCTTTCTTT.